This T cell receptor beta chain was observed in a study of beta chain features in type 1 diabetes. Regarding the study as a whole: A potential influence of HLA type upon TCRB rearrangement remained unresolved herein. Shortening of TCRB CDR3s, moderate but significant, appeared in all four CD4+ subsets of Type 1 diabetes patients.

Every donor provided one heparinised blood draw, which averaged about 116 mL. Expressed TCRB transcripts got sequenced, as all isolated RNA was reverse transcribed. The assay was immunoSEQ multiplex PCR, and TCRdb's table has in-frame clones only and misses some. The data hold about 900,000 clones, with 17% observed a single time. A few counts support this clone. Its matching antigen is unknown. This TCR came from a woman aged 18-35 years in good health. The specimen sequenced was naive CD4+ T cells from blood.

In DNA, the CDR3 is TGCGCCAGCAGCTTGGAGACTAGCGGGAGTCACGAGCAGTACTTC. Translated, it gives CASSLETSGSHEQYF. The chain uses TRBV5-1 and TRBJ2-7; 12 nucleotides align to TRBD2. V lost 0 bases, J lost 5 bases, and 3 bases stayed unmatched. Germline V CDR1 and CDR2: SGHRS, YFSETQ. The CDR3 is 15 amino acids. Complete variable domain (other parts from reference TRBV5-1 and TRBJ2-7): KAGVTQTPRYLIKTRGQQVTLSCSPISGHRSVSWYQQTPGQGLQFLFEYFSETQRNKGNFPGRFSGRQFSNSRSEMNVSTLELGDSALYLCASSLETSGSHEQYFGPGTRLTVT.